Presented here are 13 T cell receptor beta chains from one specimen sequenced in a study of chemoradiotherapy in HPV16-positive cancers. Clones were read by immunoSEQ multiplex PCR, and TCRdb kept only the in-frame ones, dropping some. The sample holds a few thousand clones; 75% to 85% are singletons and the top ten take less than 45%. This material consisted of tumor tissue, taken from a patient who underwent chemoradiotherapy. Receptor source: a human donor with HPV-associated anogenital cancer.

V is TRBV11-2 and J is TRBJ2-3, with 8 bases lining up with TRBD1. This CDR3 is built from 14 residues. Germline V gene data show CDR1 as SGHAT and CDR2 as FQNNGV. Trimming removed 5 bases from V and 5 bases from J; junction bases left unmatched: 6. The CDR3 is CASSPDRVVDTQYF. CDR3 DNA sequence: TGTGCCAGCAGCCCGGACAGGGTGGTAGATACGCAGTATTTT.

This clone is large (0.1 to 1%). J is TRBJ2-1 and V is TRBV4-1; TRBD2 matches 11 bases. Looked up from germline, CDR1 is MGHRA and CDR2 is YSYEKL. The length of the CDR3 is 16 residues. Unmatched junction bases numbered 9, after V lost 4 bases and J lost 7 bases. CDR3 loop: CASSRTLAGGINEQFF. Written as DNA, the CDR3 is TGCGCCAGCAGCCGGACCCTAGCGGGAGGAATAAATGAGCAGTTCTTC.

V and J are TRBV5-5 and TRBJ1-3; D is unresolved. In germline, CDR1 is SGHKS, CDR2 YYEKEE (reference sequence). The CDR3 is 11 residues long. V was shortened by 6 bases and J by 4 bases, with 5 bases between the two germline ends. CDR3 residues: CASTQGNTIYF. The DNA for the CDR3 is TGTGCCAGCACCCAAGGAAACACCATATATTTT. Full variable domain (outside the CDR3, taken from reference TRBV5-5 and TRBJ1-3): DAGVTQSPTHLIKTRGQQVTLRCSPISGHKSVSWYQQVLGQGPQFIFQYYEKEERGRGNFPDRFSARQFPNYSSELNVNALLLGDSALYLCASTQGNTIYFGEGSWLTVV.

The rearrangement uses TRBV7-9 and TRBJ2-1; D not certain. CDR3 length equals 15 residues. The ends were cut back, 1 base at V and 6 bases at J, with 13 bases in the middle. In germline, CDR1 is SEHNR, CDR2 FQNEAQ (reference sequence). CDR3 region: CASSLEAEISNEQFF. CDR3 nucleotides: TGTGCCAGCAGCTTAGAGGCGGAAATATCCAATGAGCAGTTCTTC.

This clone showed up just once. This sequence joins TRBV4-2 and TRBJ2-7; 11 positions match TRBD2. Trimming removed 0 bases from V and 0 bases from J; junction bases left unmatched: 1. This CDR3 is built from 16 residues. Germline V gives CDR1 LGHNA, CDR2 YNFKEQ. The CDR3 nucleotides read TGTGCCAGCAGCCAAGATGGGACTAGCGGCTCCTACGAGCAGTACTTC. This sequence encodes CASSQDGTSGSYEQYF.

This chain uses TRBV19 with TRBJ2-3, with D possibly matching TRBD1 (5 bases). CDR3 length: 16 amino acids. Per the germline V gene, CDR1 is LNHDA and CDR2 is SQIVND (reference sequence). V dropped 6 bases and J dropped 3 bases, with 19 bases sitting between them. For the CDR3, the DNA is TGTGCCAGTAGGAGTTGGGGCGATCGCCATACAGATACGCAGTATTTT. The encoded protein is CASRSWGDRHTDTQYF.

The chain couples TRBV28 to TRBJ1-1; D is unclear. Trimming took off 2 bases at V and 0 bases at J, with 13 bases between the two ends. Germline V lookup: CDR1 MDHEN, CDR2 SYDVKM. This CDR3 comprises 16 residues. CDR3 bases: TGTGCCAGCAGTTTAGAAGTAGGGTTCATGAACACTGAAGCTTTCTTT. Translation: CASSLEVGFMNTEAFF.

In regard to this clone: The junction differs from germline at one of its ends, possibly a read error. V and J are TRBV28 and TRBJ1-1; 8 bases line up with TRBD1. Per germline, CDR1 MDHEN and CDR2 SYDVKM. This CDR3 is 12 amino acids long. In DNA form, the CDR3 reads TGTGCCAGCAGTTCGATGGACAGGGCTCTGTATTTT. Protein sequence: CASSSMDRALYF.

The rearrangement uses TRBV18 and TRBJ1-5; D gene uncertain. The CDR3 length is 15 residues. Trimming pared 2 bases from V and 0 bases from J, leaving 8 bases between. The germline gives CDR1 KGHSH, CDR2 LQKENI. The CDR3 DNA is TGTGCCAGCTCACCAAACGGAAATAGCAATCAGCCCCAGCATTTT. Protein sequence: CASSPNGNSNQPQHF.

The chain combines TRBV2 with TRBJ1-1; perhaps TRBD1 as D (5 bases). The germline V gene has CDR1 SNHLY and CDR2 FYNNEI. The V end was cut by 6 bases, the J end by 9 bases, with 11 bases between. This CDR3 region has 11 residues. As DNA, the CDR3 is TGTGCCAGCAGGATGACAGTCAAAGCTTTCTTT. Protein: CASRMTVKAFF.

This chain links TRBV30 with TRBJ1-1; the D gene is possibly TRBD1 (5 bases). This CDR3 contains 13 residues. Germline V gene lookup returns CDR1 GTSNPN and CDR2 SVGIG (reference sequence). V dropped 2 bases and J dropped 4 bases, with 11 bases sitting between them. In nucleotides, the CDR3 is TGTGCCTGGAGTCCAGGGCTCCCCACTGAAGCTTTCTTT. Encoded protein: CAWSPGLPTEAFF.

The chain uses TRBV28 and TRBJ2-6, with unresolved D. The CDR3 covers 17 residues. Germline-derived CDR1 and CDR2 are MDHEN and SYDVKM. Between the trimmed V and J ends, which lost 8 bases and 0 bases, there was a span of 17 bases. The CDR3 DNA follows: TGTGCCAGCCATCCCGGCGGCAGACGCTCTGGGGCCAACGTCCTGACTTTC. It is translated as CASHPGGRRSGANVLTF.

The V and J genes are TRBV4-1 and TRBJ1-3; no definite D call. From germline, CDR1 is MGHRA and CDR2 YSYEKL. V dropped 0 bases and J dropped 0 bases, with 9 bases sitting between them. The length of the CDR3 is 16 residues. For the CDR3, the DNA is TGCGCCAGCAGCCAAGATCCTGGGGACTCTGGAAACACCATATATTTT. This encodes CASSQDPGDSGNTIYF.